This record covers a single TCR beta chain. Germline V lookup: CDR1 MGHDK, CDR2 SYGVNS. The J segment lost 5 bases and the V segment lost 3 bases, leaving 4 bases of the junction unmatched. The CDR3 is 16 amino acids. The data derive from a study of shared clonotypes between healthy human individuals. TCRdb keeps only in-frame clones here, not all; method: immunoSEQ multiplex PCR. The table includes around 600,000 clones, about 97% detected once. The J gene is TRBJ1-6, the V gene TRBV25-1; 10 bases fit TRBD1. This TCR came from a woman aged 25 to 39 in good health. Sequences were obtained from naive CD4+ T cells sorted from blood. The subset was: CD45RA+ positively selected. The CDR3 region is CASSERQGANNSPLHF. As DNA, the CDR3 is TGTGCCAGCAGTGAGAGACAGGGGGCGAATAATTCACCCCTCCACTTT.